This T cell receptor beta chain was identified during a study of CXCR3-negative and CXCR3-positive naive CD8 T cells. Across the whole study: Sequencing brought in approximately 140 million TRB reads altogether, and each library got about 1.5 +/- 0.3 million.

Study-level findings and limits: CXCR3-positive naive cells carried more hydrophobic TRB CDR3s than CXCR3-negative ones.

Germline loops: CDR1 MRHNA, CDR2 SNTAGT. This CDR3 has 14 amino acids. With UMI labels, 5' RACE was used to prepare the TRB cDNA libraries. One entry per CDR3 protein, without DNA, is what TCRdb gives after re-calling the 5' RACE reads. In all, the sample yields tens of thousands of distinct CDR3 sequences. Concerning this clonotype itself: Antigen unknown.

This clonotype originated in a human donor in good health. Some clones in this sample may be carry-over from other donors' samples. The sequenced sample was naive CXCR3+ CD8+ T cells from blood. Documented subset: CD45RO-CCR7+CD27+CD95- naive CD8+ T cells expressing CXCR3 (TNR3+). The genes are TRBV6-4 and TRBJ2-2. This CDR3 reads CASRPQRNTGELFF.